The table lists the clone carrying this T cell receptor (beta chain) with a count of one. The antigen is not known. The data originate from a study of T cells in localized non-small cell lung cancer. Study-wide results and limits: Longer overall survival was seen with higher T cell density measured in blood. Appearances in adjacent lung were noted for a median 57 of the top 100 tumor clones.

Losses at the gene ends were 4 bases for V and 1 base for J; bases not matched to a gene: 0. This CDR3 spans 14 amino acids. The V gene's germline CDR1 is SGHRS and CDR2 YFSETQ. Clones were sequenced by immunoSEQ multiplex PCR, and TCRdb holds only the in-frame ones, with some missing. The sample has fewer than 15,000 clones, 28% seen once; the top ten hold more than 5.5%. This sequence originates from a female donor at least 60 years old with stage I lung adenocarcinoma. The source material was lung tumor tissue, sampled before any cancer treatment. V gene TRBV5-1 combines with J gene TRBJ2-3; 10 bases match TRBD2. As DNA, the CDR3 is TGCGCCAGCAGCCTAGCGGGGGGCACAGATACGCAGTATTTT. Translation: CASSLAGGTDTQYF.